The rows below give T cell receptor beta chains drawn from one sample of a study of CD8+ T cells in alopecia areata. Assay: immunoSEQ multiplex PCR; the TCRdb copy retains only in-frame clones and omits some. This table holds some 150,000 clones, roughly three fifths found once. Source: CD4+ T cells sorted from blood, taken at week 0. Receptor source: a human donor with alopecia areata. Both conserved end residues are part of each CDR3. D genes are given only for firm matches. Only part of the rows carry a size: once, few, many, or a class if the clone is expanded.

V gene,D gene,CDR3 length,J gene,clone size,CDR3 DNA,CDR3 protein
TRBV29-1,NA,14,TRBJ1-6,NA,TGCAGCGTAAGCACAGGTGTCGATAATTCACCCCTCCACTTT,CSVSTGVDNSPLHF
TRBV30,NA,12,TRBJ2-5,NA,TGTGCCTGGGGGACTTCCCAAGAGACCCAGTACTTC,CAWGTSQETQYF
TRBV27,NA,14,TRBJ2-5,once,TGTGCCAGCAGTATAGGGGGGGGGTTCGAGACCCAGTACTTC,CASSIGGGFETQYF
TRBV4-2,TRBD2,16,TRBJ2-1,NA,TGTGCCAGCAGCCAAGAAGTTGCGGGGGGGCCTGTTGAGCAGTTCTTC,CASSQEVAGGPVEQFF
TRBV10-3,NA,15,TRBJ1-1,NA,TGTGCCATCAGTGGGGGTGGACGGCATGAGGCTGAAGCTTTCTTT,CAISGGGRHEAEAFF
TRBV7-2,TRBD2,13,TRBJ2-3,NA,TGTGCCAGCAGCAGGGACTACACAGATACGCAGTATTTT,CASSRDYTDTQYF
TRBV7-8,NA,15,TRBJ2-6,NA,TGTGCCAGCAGCTTAAGGGGCACTGGGGCCAACGTCCTGACTTTC,CASSLRGTGANVLTF
TRBV9,NA,13,TRBJ1-1,few,TGTGCCAGCAGCCAATCCCCAGCGGATGAAGCTTTCTTT,CASSQSPADEAFF
TRBV30,TRBD1,13,TRBJ1-1,NA,TGTGCCTGGAGTCCCCGGGCCCAGGGGGCAGCTTTCTTT,CAWSPRAQGAAFF
TRBV5-5,NA,14,TRBJ2-5,NA,TGTGCCAGCAGCTTCAGGGAGTACCAAGAGACCCAGTACTTC,CASSFREYQETQYF
TRBV29-1,NA,13,TRBJ1-1,NA,TGCAGCGTCGCCGACCGGGGGAACACTGAAGCTTTCTTT,CSVADRGNTEAFF
TRBV10-3,TRBD1,13,TRBJ2-7,NA,TGTGCCATCAGTGGCGAGGACAGGGGGAAGCAGTACTTC,CAISGEDRGKQYF
TRBV7-9,NA,14,TRBJ2-7,NA,TGTGCCAGCAGCTTGTTGGGGGAACGAACGGAGCAGTACTTC,CASSLLGERTEQYF
TRBV2,NA,14,TRBJ1-2,NA,TGTGCCAGCAGACCCCGATCCGGTTCCTATGGCTACACCTTC,CASRPRSGSYGYTF
TRBV7-2,NA,16,TRBJ1-2,NA,TGTGCCAGCAGCTCTAACCAAGCCGGGGGGCCGGATGGCTACACCTTC,CASSSNQAGGPDGYTF
TRBV29-1,NA,15,TRBJ2-6,NA,TGCAGCGTTGGACTCACCCTTGGAGGGGCCAACGTCCTGACTTTC,CSVGLTLGGANVLTF
TRBV2,NA,14,TRBJ1-4,few,TGTGCCAGCAGTGAGACATTCCTTAATGAAAAACTGTTTTTT,CASSETFLNEKLFF
TRBV2,NA,11,TRBJ1-2,NA,TGTGCCAGCAGTGTGTTGGGGGGCTACACCTTC,CASSVLGGYTF
TRBV25-1,NA,17,TRBJ1-2,NA,TGTGCCAGCAGTGGGGGTCCGACGCTTACAGCTAACTATGGCTACACCTTC,CASSGGPTLTANYGYTF
TRBV29-1,NA,14,TRBJ1-1,NA,TGCAGCGTTGTTTTAGTGGCGGGCAACACTGAAGCTTTCTTT,CSVVLVAGNTEAFF
TRBV27,NA,15,TRBJ2-7,NA,TGTGCCAGCAGTTTATCGGGGGGCCCAACCTACGAGCAGTACTTC,CASSLSGGPTYEQYF
TRBV25-1,NA,13,TRBJ2-7,NA,TGTGCCACCCATGACATTGGGGGCTACGAGCAGTACTTC,CATHDIGGYEQYF
TRBV4-2,NA,15,TRBJ2-3,NA,TGTGCCAGCAGCCAAGGCAACCTACGTGCAGATACGCAGTATTTT,CASSQGNLRADTQYF
TRBV11-3,NA,12,TRBJ2-1,NA,TGTGCCAGCAGCTTGGGGTGGAGTGAGCAGTTCTTC,CASSLGWSEQFF
TRBV11-2,TRBD2,16,TRBJ2-5,NA,TGTGCCAGCAGCACCATAGGACTAGCGGGACCCAGGACCCAGTACTTC,CASSTIGLAGPRTQYF
TRBV30,TRBD1,16,TRBJ1-2,NA,TGTGCCTGGAGCCGAGGCCTCGAGACAGGGACAAAAGGCTACACCTTC,CAWSRGLETGTKGYTF
TRBV5-4,TRBD2,16,TRBJ2-1,NA,TGTGCCAGCAGCTTGGGGTCGGGACTAGCAACCAATGAGCAGTTCTTC,CASSLGSGLATNEQFF
TRBV18,NA,13,TRBJ1-4,NA,TGTGCCAGCTCCCGGGAGGTGGTTGAAAAACTGTTTTTT,CASSREVVEKLFF
TRBV6-5,TRBD2,15,TRBJ2-3,NA,TGTGCCAGCAGTTTGGGCGGGGGGCCATGGGATACGCAGTATTTT,CASSLGGGPWDTQYF
TRBV7-8,TRBD1,15,TRBJ2-2,NA,TGTGCCAGCAGGCCCCAGGGGGAGAACACCGGGGAGCTGTTTTTT,CASRPQGENTGELFF
TRBV2,NA,14,TRBJ1-5,NA,TGTGCCAGCAGCGCTGGACCGGGGGGACAGCCCCAGCATTTT,CASSAGPGGQPQHF
TRBV30,NA,12,TRBJ1-5,NA,TGTGCCTGGAGTGCGGGTAGTCAGCCCCAGCATTTT,CAWSAGSQPQHF
TRBV10-3,NA,14,TRBJ2-1,NA,TGTGCCATCAGTGAGGGCCCCAGCTACAATGAGCAGTTCTTC,CAISEGPSYNEQFF
TRBV30,NA,13,TRBJ1-1,few,TGTGCCTGGAGTGTAGGACGGAACACTGAAGCTTTCTTT,CAWSVGRNTEAFF
TRBV6-5,TRBD2,15,TRBJ2-3,NA,TGTGCCAGCCGAATGACGGGGGGTTTCTCAGATACGCAGTATTTT,CASRMTGGFSDTQYF
TRBV4-1,NA,16,TRBJ1-2,NA,TGCGCCAGCAGCCAAGATGCGGGGGCGAAGACCTATGGCTACACCTTC,CASSQDAGAKTYGYTF
TRBV5-1,TRBD2,12,TRBJ2-3,NA,TGCGCCAGCAGCTTGGAACGGGGGGGCAAGTATTTT,CASSLERGGKYF